Below, 19 T cell receptor beta chains from the same sample are listed, as sequenced in a study of cytomegalovirus exposure and HLA in healthy donors. Clones were read by immunoSEQ multiplex PCR, and TCRdb kept only the in-frame ones, dropping some. Here the sample spans fewer than 95,000 clones, 85% to 95% being singletons. What was sequenced was PBMCs. The receptor set was obtained from a woman between 18 and 30 years old in good health and CMV-seronegative.

The chain carries TRBV5-1 and TRBJ1-1; D remains unclear. This CDR3 is built from 14 residues. V was cut by 1 base and J by 0 bases, with 7 bases left in between. Germline CDR1 SGHRS, CDR2 YFSETQ. In nucleotides, the CDR3 is TGCGCCAGCAGCTTGCTTTCGGTGAACACTGAAGCTTTCTTT. The encoded protein is CASSLLSVNTEAFF. The full variable domain, in which reference TRBV5-1 and TRBJ1-1 provide the parts outside the CDR3, is KAGVTQTPRYLIKTRGQQVTLSCSPISGHRSVSWYQQTPGQGLQFLFEYFSETQRNKGNFPGRFSGRQFSNSRSEMNVSTLELGDSALYLCASSLLSVNTEAFFGQGTRLTVV.

This sequence joins TRBV7-6 and TRBJ2-2, with 7 bases identical to TRBD1. The germline gives CDR1 SGHVS, CDR2 FNYEAQ. J was trimmed by 1 base and V by 5 bases; bases with no gene match: 7. The CDR3 has 16 residues. The CDR3: CASSRRQGGNTGELFF. In DNA form, the CDR3 reads TGTGCCAGCAGCCGTAGACAGGGTGGGAACACCGGGGAGCTGTTTTTT.

The V gene is TRBV27, the J gene TRBJ1-5; D perhaps matches TRBD1 (5 bases). Per the germline V gene, CDR1 is MNHEY and CDR2 is SMNVEV (reference sequence). The CDR3 contains 13 residues. Trimming shortened V by 8 bases and J by 0 bases, and 8 bases separated the two germline ends. The CDR3 bases are TGTGCCAGCTCGACAGATAGCAATCAGCCCCAGCATTTT. It codes for CASSTDSNQPQHF.

The chain has TRBV9 and TRBJ2-3; possibly TRBD2 for D (7 bases). The CDR3 covers 15 residues. In germline, CDR1 is SGDLS, CDR2 YYNGEE. Trimming removed 3 bases from V and 9 bases from J, with 20 bases in between. The CDR3 region is CASSAGGGMEDTQYF. The CDR3 DNA reads TGTGCCAGCAGCGCGGGCGGGGGCATGGAGGACACGCAGTATTTT.

The V and J genes are TRBV10-3 and TRBJ2-7; 7 bases map to TRBD1. This CDR3 has 14 amino acids. V dropped 4 bases and J dropped 2; count of bases not matched to a gene: 5. Germline CDR1 ENHRY, CDR2 SYGVKD. CDR3 DNA sequence: TGTGCCATCAGTGGGGACAGCTTACCCTACGAGCAGTACTTC. Translating gives CAISGDSLPYEQYF.

CDR3 loop: CASSPTGNSYNEQFF. CDR3 nucleotide sequence: TGTGCCAGCAGCCCTACAGGGAACTCCTACAATGAGCAGTTCTTC. This chain joins TRBV9 and TRBJ2-1; a weak D match, TRBD1 (6 bases). The CDR3 covers 15 residues. V was cut by 4 bases and J by 0 bases, with 11 bases left in between. Looked up from germline, CDR1 is SGDLS and CDR2 is YYNGEE.

The chain employs TRBV4-1 and TRBJ2-6; D is unclear. The CDR3 has 15 residues. From germline, CDR1 is MGHRA and CDR2 YSYEKL. Trimming cost V 1 base and J 0 bases, with 4 bases left between them. The DNA for the CDR3 is TGCGCCAGCAGCCAAGTAGTCTCTGGGGCCAACGTCCTGACTTTC. Amino acids: CASSQVVSGANVLTF.

V gene TRBV18 combines with J gene TRBJ1-1, with a weak D call TRBD1 (6 bases). This CDR3 comprises 15 residues. Trimming pared 3 bases from V and 1 base from J, leaving 12 bases between. Germline CDR1 is KGHSH and CDR2 is LQKENI. The CDR3 protein is CASSPIPTGNTEAFF. The CDR3 DNA is TGTGCCAGCTCACCTATCCCGACAGGGAACACTGAAGCTTTCTTT. The full variable domain, rest sourced from reference TRBV18 and TRBJ1-1, is NAGVMQNPRHLVRRRGQEARLRCSPMKGHSHVYWYRQLPEEGLKFMVYLQKENIIDESGMPKERFSAEFPKEGPSILRIQQVVRGDSAAYFCASSPIPTGNTEAFFGQGTRLTVV.

The chain joins TRBV7-2 to TRBJ2-7, with D possibly TRBD1 on 6 matching bases. The V gene's germline CDR1 is SGHTA and CDR2 FQGNSA. This CDR3 comprises 16 residues. The V end lost 3 bases, the J end lost 7 bases, and 22 bases lay between the germline ends. For the CDR3, the DNA is TGTGCCAGCAGCTTTGAATCTAGGACAGTCACTAGGGAGCAGTACTTC. Encoded protein: CASSFESRTVTREQYF.

In its sample, this clone was seen once. The chain links TRBV4-2 to TRBJ1-2, with D unclear. V dropped 3 bases and J dropped 5 bases, with 13 bases sitting between them. Germline V gives CDR1 LGHNA, CDR2 YNFKEQ. The CDR3 contains 14 residues. In DNA, the CDR3 is TGTGCCAGCAGCCACCCCGGGGTCGGGTATGGCTACACCTTC. This sequence encodes CASSHPGVGYGYTF.

The V call is TRBV28, the J call TRBJ2-1; 14 bases agree with TRBD2. Germline V lookup: CDR1 MDHEN, CDR2 SYDVKM. With V trimmed by 4 bases and J by 9 bases, 8 bases remained unmatched. This CDR3 has 16 residues. The CDR3 sequence: CASSYRLAGGPGEQFF. CDR3 coding DNA: TGTGCCAGCAGTTACCGACTAGCGGGGGGGCCCGGTGAGCAGTTCTTC.

The chain is built from TRBV29-1 and TRBJ2-7; 9 bases agree with TRBD1. Losses at the gene ends were 2 bases for V and 2 bases for J; bases not matched to a gene: 4. Germline values: CDR1 SQVTM, CDR2 ANQGSEA. This CDR3 has 14 residues. The DNA for the CDR3 is TGCAGCGTTGAAAGTGGGACAGGGACCTACGAGCAGTACTTC. Translation gives CSVESGTGTYEQYF.

The chain has TRBV19 and TRBJ2-7, with 10 bases identical to TRBD1. J lost 7 bases, V lost 8 bases, and 11 bases had no gene match. The germline V gene has CDR1 LNHDA and CDR2 SQIVND (reference sequence). The CDR3 runs 14 residues. This CDR3 is CASSYTGTGVEQYF. CDR3 DNA sequence: TGTGCCAGTTCTTACACCGGGACAGGGGTGGAGCAGTACTTC. Full variable domain (rest looked up from reference TRBV19 and TRBJ2-7): DGGITQSPKYLFRKEGQNVTLSCEQNLNHDAMYWYRQDPGQGLRLIYYSQIVNDFQKGDIAEGYSVSREKKESFPLTVTSAQKNPTAFYLCASSYTGTGVEQYFGPGTRLTVT.

The chain links TRBV28 to TRBJ1-1, with D tentatively TRBD1 (6 bases). Trimming took 5 bases from V and 5 from J, leaving 15 bases between them. This CDR3 is built from 14 residues. Germline V lookup: CDR1 MDHEN, CDR2 SYDVKM. CDR3 coding DNA: TGTGCCAGCAGTACTTACAGGGTGGGGACTGAAGCTTTCTTT. Translation gives CASSTYRVGTEAFF. Combining the CDR3 with reference TRBV28 and TRBJ1-1 gives the whole variable domain DVKVTQSSRYLVKRTGEKVFLECVQDMDHENMFWYRQDPGLGLRLIYFSYDVKMKEKGDIPEGYSVSREKKERFSLILESASTNQTSMYLCASSTYRVGTEAFFGQGTRLTVV.

V gene TRBV7-3 combines with J gene TRBJ2-2; maybe TRBD2 (7 bases). Germline V gene data show CDR1 as SGHTA and CDR2 as FQGTGA. The CDR3 extends over 16 amino acids. V lost 8 bases to trimming and J lost 1 base, with 17 bases between them. CDR3 loop: CASGKRGGENTGELFF. CDR3 coding DNA: TGTGCCAGCGGCAAGAGGGGGGGGGAGAACACCGGGGAGCTGTTTTTT.

This clone has only one observation. V usage is TRBV6-1 and J usage is TRBJ2-7; the match to TRBD1 covers 11 bases. With 6 bases clipped from V and 5 bases from J, the junction kept 9 bases outside the gene matches. The CDR3 is 15 amino acids. CDR1 and CDR2 from the germline V gene are MNHNS and SASEGT. CDR3 bases: TGTGCCAGCAGACCCCCCGGGACAGGGGGACACGAGCAGTACTTC. This gives the protein CASRPPGTGGHEQYF.

The chain combines TRBV4-3 with TRBJ2-7, with 15 bases fitting TRBD2. Germline V gene data show CDR1 as LGHNA and CDR2 as YSLEER. There are 20 residues in the CDR3. Unmatched junction bases numbered 13, after V lost 0 bases and J lost 4 bases. This CDR3 is CASSQDVGTSGGTRLYEQYF. The DNA for the CDR3 is TGCGCCAGCAGCCAAGACGTCGGGACTAGCGGGGGGACGAGATTATACGAGCAGTACTTC.

The V gene is TRBV11-2, the J gene TRBJ2-1, with TRBD1 as a possible D gene (5 bases). The length of the CDR3 is 14 residues. Germline-derived CDR1 and CDR2 are SGHAT and FQNNGV. The V end was cut by 1 base, the J end by 5 bases, with 9 bases between. CDR3 bases: TGTGCCAGCAGCTTAGCGCCAGGGCACAATGAGCAGTTCTTC. It yields the protein CASSLAPGHNEQFF.

The chain is built from TRBV10-1 and TRBJ2-7, with 8 bases fitting TRBD1. From germline, CDR1 is WNHNN and CDR2 SYGVQD (reference sequence). V was clipped by 2 bases and J by 4 bases; unmatched bases: 7. The CDR3 has 15 residues. CDR3 region: CASSEGWRQGYEQYF. CDR3 coding DNA: TGCGCCAGCAGTGAGGGGTGGAGACAGGGGTACGAGCAGTACTTC.